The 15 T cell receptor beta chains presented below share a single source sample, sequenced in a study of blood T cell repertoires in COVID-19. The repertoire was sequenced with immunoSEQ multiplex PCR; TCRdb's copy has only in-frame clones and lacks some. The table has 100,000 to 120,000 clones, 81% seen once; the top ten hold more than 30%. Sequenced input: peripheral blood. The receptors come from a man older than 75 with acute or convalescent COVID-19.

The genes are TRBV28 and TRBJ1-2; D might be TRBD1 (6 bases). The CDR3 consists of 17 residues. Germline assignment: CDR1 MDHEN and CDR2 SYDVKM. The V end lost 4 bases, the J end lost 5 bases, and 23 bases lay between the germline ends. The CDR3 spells CASSSKTSGVRFYGYTF. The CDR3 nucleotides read TGTGCCAGCAGTTCAAAAACCTCAGGGGTAAGGTTTTATGGCTACACCTTC.

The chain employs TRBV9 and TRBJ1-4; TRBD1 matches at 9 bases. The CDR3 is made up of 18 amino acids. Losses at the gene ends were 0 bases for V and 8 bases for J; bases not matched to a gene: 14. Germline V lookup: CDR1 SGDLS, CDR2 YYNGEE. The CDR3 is CASSVGDTRRDRAEKLFF. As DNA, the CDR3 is TGTGCCAGCAGCGTAGGGGACACCCGGAGGGACAGGGCAGAAAAACTGTTTTTT.

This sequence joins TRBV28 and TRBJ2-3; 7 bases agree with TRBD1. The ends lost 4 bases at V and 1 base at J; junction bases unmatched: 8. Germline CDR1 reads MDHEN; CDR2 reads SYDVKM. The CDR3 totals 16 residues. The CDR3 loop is CASSSPSGGGTDTQYF. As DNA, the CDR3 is TGTGCCAGCAGTTCCCCCTCAGGGGGTGGCACAGATACGCAGTATTTT.

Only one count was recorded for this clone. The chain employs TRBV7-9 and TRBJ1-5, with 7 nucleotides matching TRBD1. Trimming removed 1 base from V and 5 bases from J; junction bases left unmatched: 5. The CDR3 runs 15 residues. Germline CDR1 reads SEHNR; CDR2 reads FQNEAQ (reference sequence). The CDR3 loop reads CASSLVGGEDQPQHF. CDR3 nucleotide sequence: TGTGCCAGCAGCTTAGTAGGGGGCGAGGATCAGCCCCAGCATTTT.

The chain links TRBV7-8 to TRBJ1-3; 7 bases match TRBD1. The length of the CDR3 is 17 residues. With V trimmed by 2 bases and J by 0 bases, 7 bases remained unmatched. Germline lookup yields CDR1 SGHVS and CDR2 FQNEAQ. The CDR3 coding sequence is TGTGCCAGCAGCTTATCTGACAGGGCTCTCTCTGGAAACACCATATATTTT. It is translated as CASSLSDRALSGNTIYF. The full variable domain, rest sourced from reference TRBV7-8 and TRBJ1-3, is GAGVSQSPRYKVAKRGQDVALRCDPISGHVSLFWYQQALGQGPEFLTYFQNEAQLDKSGLPSDRFFAERPEGSVSTLKIQRTQQEDSAVYLCASSLSDRALSGNTIYFGEGSWLTVV.

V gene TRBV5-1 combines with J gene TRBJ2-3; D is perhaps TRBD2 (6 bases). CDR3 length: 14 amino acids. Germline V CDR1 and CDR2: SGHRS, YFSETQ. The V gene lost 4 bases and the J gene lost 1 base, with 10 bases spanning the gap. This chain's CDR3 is CASSLLAGTDTQYF. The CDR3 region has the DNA TGCGCCAGCAGCCTTTTAGCGGGCACAGATACGCAGTATTTT.

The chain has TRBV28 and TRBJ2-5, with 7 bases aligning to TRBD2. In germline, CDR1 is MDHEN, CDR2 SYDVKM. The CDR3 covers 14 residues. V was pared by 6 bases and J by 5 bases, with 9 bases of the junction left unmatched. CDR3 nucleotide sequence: TGTGCCAGCAGCCAAGCGGGAACCCGGGAGACCCAGTACTTC. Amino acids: CASSQAGTRETQYF.

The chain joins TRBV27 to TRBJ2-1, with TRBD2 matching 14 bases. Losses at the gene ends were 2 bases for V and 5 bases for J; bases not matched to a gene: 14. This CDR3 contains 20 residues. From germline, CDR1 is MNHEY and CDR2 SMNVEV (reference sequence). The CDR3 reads CASSLRIRLAGGPLDNEQFF. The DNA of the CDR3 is TGTGCCAGCAGTTTACGGATTCGACTAGCGGGAGGGCCTCTAGACAATGAGCAGTTCTTC.

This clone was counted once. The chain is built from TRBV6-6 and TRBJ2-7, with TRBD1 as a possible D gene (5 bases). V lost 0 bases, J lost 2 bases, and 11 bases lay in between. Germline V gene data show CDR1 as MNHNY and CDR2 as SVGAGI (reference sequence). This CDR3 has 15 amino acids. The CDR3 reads CASSYSSQGTYEQYF. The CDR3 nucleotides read TGTGCCAGCAGTTACTCGAGTCAGGGAACCTACGAGCAGTACTTC.

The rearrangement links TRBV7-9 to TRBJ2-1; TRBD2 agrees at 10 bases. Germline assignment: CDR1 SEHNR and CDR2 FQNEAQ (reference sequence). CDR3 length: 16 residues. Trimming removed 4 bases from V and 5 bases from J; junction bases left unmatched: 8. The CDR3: CASSSNSGRRNNEQFF. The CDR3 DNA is TGTGCCAGCAGCTCCAATAGCGGGAGGCGGAACAATGAGCAGTTCTTC.

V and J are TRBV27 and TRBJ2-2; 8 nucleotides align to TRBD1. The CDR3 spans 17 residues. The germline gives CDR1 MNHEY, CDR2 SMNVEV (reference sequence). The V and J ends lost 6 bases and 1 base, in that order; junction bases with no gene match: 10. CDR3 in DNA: TGTGCCAGCAGGCAACTGGGCGGACAGGGGAACACCGGGGAGCTGTTTTTT. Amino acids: CASRQLGGQGNTGELFF.

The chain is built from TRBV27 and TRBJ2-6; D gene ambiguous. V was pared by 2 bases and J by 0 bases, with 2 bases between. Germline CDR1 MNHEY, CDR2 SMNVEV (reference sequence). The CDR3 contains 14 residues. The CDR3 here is CASSLRSGANVLTF. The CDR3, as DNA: TGTGCCAGCAGTTTACGCTCTGGGGCCAACGTCCTGACTTTC.

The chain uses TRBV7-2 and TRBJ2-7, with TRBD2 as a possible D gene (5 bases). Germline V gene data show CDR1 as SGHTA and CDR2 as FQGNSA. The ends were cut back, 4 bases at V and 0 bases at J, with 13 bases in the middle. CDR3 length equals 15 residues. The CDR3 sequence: CASSSIASRSYEQYF. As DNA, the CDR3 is TGTGCCAGCAGCTCGATAGCGAGCCGCTCCTACGAGCAGTACTTC.

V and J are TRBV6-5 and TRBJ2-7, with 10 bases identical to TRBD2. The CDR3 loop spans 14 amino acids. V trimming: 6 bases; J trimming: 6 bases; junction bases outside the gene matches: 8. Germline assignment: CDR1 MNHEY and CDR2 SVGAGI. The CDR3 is CASRLAGGFTEQYF. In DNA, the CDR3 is TGTGCCAGCAGGTTAGCGGGAGGCTTCACCGAGCAGTACTTC.

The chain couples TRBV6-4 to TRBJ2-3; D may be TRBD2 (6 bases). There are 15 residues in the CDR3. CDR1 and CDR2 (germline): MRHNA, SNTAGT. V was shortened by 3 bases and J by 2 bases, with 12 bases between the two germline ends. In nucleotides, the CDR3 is TGTGCCAGCAGTGAATTTGCGGGGAACACAGATACGCAGTATTTT. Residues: CASSEFAGNTDTQYF.